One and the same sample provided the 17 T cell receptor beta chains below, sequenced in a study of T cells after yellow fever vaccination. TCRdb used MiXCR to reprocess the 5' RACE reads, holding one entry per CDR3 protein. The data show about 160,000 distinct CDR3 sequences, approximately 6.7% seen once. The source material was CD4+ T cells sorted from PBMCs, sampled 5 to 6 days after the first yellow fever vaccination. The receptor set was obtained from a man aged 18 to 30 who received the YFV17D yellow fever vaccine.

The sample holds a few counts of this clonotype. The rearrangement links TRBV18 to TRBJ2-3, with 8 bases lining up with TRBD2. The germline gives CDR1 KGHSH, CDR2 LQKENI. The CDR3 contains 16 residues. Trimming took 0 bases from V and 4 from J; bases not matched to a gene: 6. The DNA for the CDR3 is TGTGCCAGCTCACCACCTAACGGGGGGGCCGCAGATACGCAGTATTTT. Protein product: CASSPPNGGAADTQYF.

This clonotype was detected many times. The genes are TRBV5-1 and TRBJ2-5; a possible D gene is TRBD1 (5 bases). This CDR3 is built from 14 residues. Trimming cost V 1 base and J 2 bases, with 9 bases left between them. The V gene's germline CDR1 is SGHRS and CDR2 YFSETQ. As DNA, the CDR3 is TGCGCCAGCAGCTTGTTCGACAGACAAGAGACCCAGTACTTC. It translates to CASSLFDRQETQYF.

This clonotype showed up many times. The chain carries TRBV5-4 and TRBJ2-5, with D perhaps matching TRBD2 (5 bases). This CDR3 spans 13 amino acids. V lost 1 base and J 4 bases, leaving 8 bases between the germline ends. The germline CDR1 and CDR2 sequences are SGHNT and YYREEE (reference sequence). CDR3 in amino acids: CASSLKAGETQYF. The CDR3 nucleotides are TGTGCCAGCAGCTTGAAGGCGGGAGAGACCCAGTACTTC.

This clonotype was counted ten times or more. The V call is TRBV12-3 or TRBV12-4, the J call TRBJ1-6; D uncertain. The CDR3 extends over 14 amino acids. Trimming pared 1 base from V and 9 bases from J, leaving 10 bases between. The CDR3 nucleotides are TGTGCCAGCAGTTTAGTTTCCGGGAGTTCACCCCTCCACTTT. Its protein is CASSLVSGSSPLHF.

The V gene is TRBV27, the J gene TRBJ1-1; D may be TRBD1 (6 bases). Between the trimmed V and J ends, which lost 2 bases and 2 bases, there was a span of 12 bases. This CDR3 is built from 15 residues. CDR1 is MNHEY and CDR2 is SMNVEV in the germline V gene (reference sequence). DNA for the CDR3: TGTGCCAGCAGTTTACCTGGACAGCTAAACACTGAAGCTTTCTTT. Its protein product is CASSLPGQLNTEAFF.

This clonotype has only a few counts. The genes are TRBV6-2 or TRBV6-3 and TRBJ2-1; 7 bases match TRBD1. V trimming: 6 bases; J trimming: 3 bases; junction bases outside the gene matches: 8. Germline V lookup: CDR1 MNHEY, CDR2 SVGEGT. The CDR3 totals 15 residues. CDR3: CASRPEGAGYNEQFF. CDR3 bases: TGTGCCAGCAGGCCTGAGGGGGCCGGCTACAATGAGCAGTTCTTC.

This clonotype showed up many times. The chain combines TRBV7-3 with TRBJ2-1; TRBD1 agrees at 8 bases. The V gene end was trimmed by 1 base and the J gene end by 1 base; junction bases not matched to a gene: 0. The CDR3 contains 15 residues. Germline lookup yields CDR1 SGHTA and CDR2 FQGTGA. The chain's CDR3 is CASSLRTGSYNEQFF. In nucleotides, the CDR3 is TGTGCCAGCAGCTTAAGGACAGGGTCCTACAATGAGCAGTTCTTC.

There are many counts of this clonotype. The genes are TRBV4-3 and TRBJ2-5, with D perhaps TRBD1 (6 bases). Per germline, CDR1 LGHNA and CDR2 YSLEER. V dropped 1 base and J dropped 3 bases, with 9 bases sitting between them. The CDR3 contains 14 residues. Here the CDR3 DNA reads TGCGCCAGCAGCCAAGGAAACAGGGAAGAGACCCAGTACTTC. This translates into CASSQGNREETQYF.

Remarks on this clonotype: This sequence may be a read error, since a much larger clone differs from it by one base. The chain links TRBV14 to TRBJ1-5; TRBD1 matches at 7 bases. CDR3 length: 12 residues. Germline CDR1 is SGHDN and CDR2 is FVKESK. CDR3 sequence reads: CSRQGLGQPQHF. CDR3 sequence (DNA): TGTTCCAGACAGGGTCTGGGTCAGCCCCAGCATTTT.

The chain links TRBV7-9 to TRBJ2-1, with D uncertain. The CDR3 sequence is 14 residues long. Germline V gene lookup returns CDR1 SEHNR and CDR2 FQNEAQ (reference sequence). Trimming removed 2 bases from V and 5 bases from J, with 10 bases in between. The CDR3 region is CASSLNQADNEQFF. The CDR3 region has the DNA TGTGCCAGCAGCTTAAATCAGGCTGACAATGAGCAGTTCTTC.

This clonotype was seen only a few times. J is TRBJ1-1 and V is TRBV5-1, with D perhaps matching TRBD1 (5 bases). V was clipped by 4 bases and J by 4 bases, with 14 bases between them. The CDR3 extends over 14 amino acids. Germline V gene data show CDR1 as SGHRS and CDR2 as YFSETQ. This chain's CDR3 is CASSRGAAGTEAFF. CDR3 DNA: TGCGCCAGCAGCCGAGGGGCCGCGGGCACTGAAGCTTTCTTT.

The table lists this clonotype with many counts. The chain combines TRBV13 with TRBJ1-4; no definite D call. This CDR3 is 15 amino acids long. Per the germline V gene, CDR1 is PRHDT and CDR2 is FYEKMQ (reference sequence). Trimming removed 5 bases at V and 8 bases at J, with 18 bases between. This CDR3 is CASSPPGGEEEKLFF. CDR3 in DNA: TGTGCCAGCAGCCCTCCGGGTGGGGAGGAGGAAAAACTGTTTTTT.

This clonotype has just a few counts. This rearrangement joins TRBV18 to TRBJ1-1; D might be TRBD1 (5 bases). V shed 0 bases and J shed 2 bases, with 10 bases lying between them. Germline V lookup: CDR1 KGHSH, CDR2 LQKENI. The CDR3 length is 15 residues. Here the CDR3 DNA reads TGTGCCAGCTCACCACCCGCAGGGAGAAACACTGAAGCTTTCTTT. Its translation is CASSPPAGRNTEAFF.

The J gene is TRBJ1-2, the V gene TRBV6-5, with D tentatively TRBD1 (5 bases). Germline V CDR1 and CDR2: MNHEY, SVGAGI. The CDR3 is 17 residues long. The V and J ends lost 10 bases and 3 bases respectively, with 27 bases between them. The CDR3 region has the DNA TGTGCCACCACTCCTCTTGGGGGACTGCTGGAACACTATGGCTACACCTTC. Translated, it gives CATTPLGGLLEHYGYTF.

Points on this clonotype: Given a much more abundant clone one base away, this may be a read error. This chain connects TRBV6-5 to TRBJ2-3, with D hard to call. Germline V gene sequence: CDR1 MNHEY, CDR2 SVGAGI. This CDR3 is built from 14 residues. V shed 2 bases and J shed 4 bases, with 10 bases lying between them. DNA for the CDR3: TGTGCCAGCAGTTACGCTCTCGTGTCAGATACGCAGTATTTT. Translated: CASSYALVSDTQYF.

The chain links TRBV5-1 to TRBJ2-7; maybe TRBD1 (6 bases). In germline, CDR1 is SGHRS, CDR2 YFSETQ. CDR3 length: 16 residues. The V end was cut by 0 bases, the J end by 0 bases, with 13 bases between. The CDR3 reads CASSLVVGATSYEQYF. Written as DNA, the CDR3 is TGCGCCAGCAGCTTGGTGGTGGGGGCCACCTCCTACGAGCAGTACTTC.

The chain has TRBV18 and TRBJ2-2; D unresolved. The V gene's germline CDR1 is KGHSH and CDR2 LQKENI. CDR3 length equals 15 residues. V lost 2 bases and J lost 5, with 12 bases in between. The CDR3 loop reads CASSPTATGTGELFF. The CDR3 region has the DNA TGTGCCAGCTCACCAACCGCCACCGGAACCGGGGAGCTGTTTTTT.